One sample yielded the 5 T cell receptor beta chains listed below, sequenced in a study of early T cells in non-severe SARS-CoV-2 infection. Via MiXCR, TCRdb re-called the 5' RACE reads, giving one row per CDR3 protein. Here the sample spans about 52,000 distinct CDR3 sequences, over 7% being singletons. The sample was whole blood. These receptor sequences come from an adult who was a healthcare worker with PCR-confirmed SARS-CoV-2 infection or an uninfected control (not recorded which).

This clonotype was observed at least ten times. The V gene is TRBV6-2 or TRBV6-3, the J gene TRBJ1-5, with 7 positions matching TRBD1. V trimming: 6 bases; J trimming: 3 bases; junction bases outside the gene matches: 8. CDR3 length equals 15 residues. Germline V CDR1 and CDR2: MNHEY, SVGEGT. In DNA, the CDR3 is TGTGCCAGCAGCCCACGGACAGGAATCAATCAGCCCCAGCATTTT. Its translation is CASSPRTGINQPQHF.

This clonotype was counted only a few times. This chain joins TRBV28 and TRBJ1-2; D unresolved. Trimming shortened V by 4 bases and J by 4 bases, and 13 bases separated the two germline ends. This CDR3 region has 14 residues. Germline CDR1 reads MDHEN; CDR2 reads SYDVKM. CDR3 nucleotides: TGTGCCAGCAGTTCCCGGCCAACCTTCTATGGCTACACCTTC. Translated: CASSSRPTFYGYTF.

This clonotype was counted many times. J is TRBJ2-2 and V is TRBV11-3, with D perhaps TRBD2 (5 bases). Looked up from germline, CDR1 is SGHNT and CDR2 is YENEEA. V lost 2 bases and J 4 bases, leaving 8 bases between the germline ends. The CDR3 loop spans 14 amino acids. In DNA, the CDR3 is TGTGCCAGCAGCTTAATCGGGATCACCGGGGAGCTGTTTTTT. Protein: CASSLIGITGELFF. Variable domain in full (rest from reference TRBV11-3 and TRBJ2-2): EAGVVQSPRYKIIEKKQPVAFWCNPISGHNTLYWYLQNLGQGPELLIRYENEEAVDDSQLPKDRFSAERLKGVDSTLKIQPAELGDSAVYLCASSLIGITGELFFGEGSRLTVL.

This clonotype appeared a few times. The V gene is TRBV7-9, the J gene TRBJ1-2; D is unresolved. Germline lookup yields CDR1 SEHNR and CDR2 FQNEAQ (reference sequence). CDR3 length equals 14 residues. With 5 bases removed from V and 5 bases from J, the gap between germline ends came to 15 bases. The CDR3 loop is CASSPLTGGYGYTF. DNA for the CDR3: TGTGCCAGCAGCCCATTGACGGGCGGGTATGGCTACACCTTC.

This chain links TRBV7-3 with TRBJ1-6, with D unclear. The CDR3 extends over 16 amino acids. CDR1 SGHTA and CDR2 FQGTGA come from the germline V gene. V shed 7 bases and J shed 3 bases, with 16 bases lying between them. The CDR3 loop reads CASISGRWGYNSPLHF. DNA of the CDR3: TGTGCCAGCATCTCCGGGCGGTGGGGCTATAATTCACCCCTCCACTTT.